This TCR beta chain was recorded in a study of early T cells in non-severe SARS-CoV-2 infection. Each CDR3 protein gets one entry after TCRdb re-called the 5' RACE reads with MiXCR. The repertoire holds 79,000 or so distinct CDR3 sequences, roughly 13% seen once, with approximately 1.1% in the top ten. This clonotype was seen more than once but under ten times. The CDR3 length is 13 residues. V gave up 5 bases and J gave up 6 bases; unmatched junction bases: 5. Sequencing was carried out using whole blood. The chain combines TRBV12-3 or TRBV12-4 with TRBJ2-3, with 7 bases aligning to TRBD1. The source is an adult who was a healthcare worker with PCR-confirmed SARS-CoV-2 infection or an uninfected control (not recorded which). The CDR3, as DNA: TGTGCCAGCAGTACTACAGGGGACGATACGCAGTATTTT. Its translation: CASSTTGDDTQYF.